This T cell receptor beta chain originates from a study of T cell responses to AZD1222 COVID-19 vaccine. About the research overall: Both about-4-week and about-12-week second-dose recipients were combined.

Germline CDR1 reads MNHEY; CDR2 reads SVGEGT. V was trimmed by 2 bases and J by 10 bases, leaving 17 bases between them. The CDR3 loop spans 14 amino acids. Study-wide results and caveats: Nearly half of spike-specific TCRs reportedly target unmutated variant regions. Repertoires were collected only later (after the peak T cell response had occurred). Spike-specific TCR breadth and depth both grew after two AZD1222 doses.

This clone was found once. The antigen remains unidentified. Produced via immunoSEQ multiplex PCR; TCRdb's table is partial and in-frame only. The sample includes approximately 140,000 clones, about 91% of them seen just once. The chain carries TRBV6-2 or TRBV6-3 and TRBJ2-5, with D tentatively TRBD1 or TRBD2 (6 bases each). The clonotype comes from an adult in good health. Sample: peripheral blood, taken on day 0 of AZD1222 vaccination. DNA for the CDR3: TGTGCCAGCAGTTACGCGGGACCCCGAGGGGGCCAGTACTTC. Translation gives CASSYAGPRGGQYF.